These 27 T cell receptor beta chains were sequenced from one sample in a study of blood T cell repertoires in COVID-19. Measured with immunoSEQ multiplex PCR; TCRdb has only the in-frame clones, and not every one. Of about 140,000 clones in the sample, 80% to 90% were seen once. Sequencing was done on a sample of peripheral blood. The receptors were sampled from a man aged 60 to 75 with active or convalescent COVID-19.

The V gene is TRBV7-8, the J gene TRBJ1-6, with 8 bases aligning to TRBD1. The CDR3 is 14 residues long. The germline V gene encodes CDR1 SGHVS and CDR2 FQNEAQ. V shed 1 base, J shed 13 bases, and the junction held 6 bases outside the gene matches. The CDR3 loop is CASSLGQGTSPLHF. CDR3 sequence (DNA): TGTGCCAGCAGCTTAGGACAGGGGACGTCCCCCCTCCACTTT.

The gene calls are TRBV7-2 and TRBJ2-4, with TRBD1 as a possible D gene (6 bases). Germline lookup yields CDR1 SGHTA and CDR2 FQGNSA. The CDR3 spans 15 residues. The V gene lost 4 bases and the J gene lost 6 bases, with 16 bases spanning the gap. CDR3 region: CASSSTGGRGNIQYF. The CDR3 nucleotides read TGTGCCAGCAGCTCCACCGGCGGCAGGGGAAACATTCAGTACTTC. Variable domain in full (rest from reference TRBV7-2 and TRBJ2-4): GAGVSQSPSNKVTEKGKDVELRCDPISGHTALYWYRQSLGQGLEFLIYFQGNSAPDKSGLPSDRFSAERTGGSVSTLTIQRTQQEDSAVYLCASSSTGGRGNIQYFGAGTRLSVL.

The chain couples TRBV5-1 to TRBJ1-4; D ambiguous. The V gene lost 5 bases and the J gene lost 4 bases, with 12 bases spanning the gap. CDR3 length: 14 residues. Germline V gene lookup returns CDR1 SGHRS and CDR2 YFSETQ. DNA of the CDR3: TGCGCCAGCAGTGGTTTTCCTATTAATGAAAAACTGTTTTTT. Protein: CASSGFPINEKLFF. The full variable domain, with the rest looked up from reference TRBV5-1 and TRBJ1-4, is KAGVTQTPRYLIKTRGQQVTLSCSPISGHRSVSWYQQTPGQGLQFLFEYFSETQRNKGNFPGRFSGRQFSNSRSEMNVSTLELGDSALYLCASSGFPINEKLFFGSGTQLSVL.

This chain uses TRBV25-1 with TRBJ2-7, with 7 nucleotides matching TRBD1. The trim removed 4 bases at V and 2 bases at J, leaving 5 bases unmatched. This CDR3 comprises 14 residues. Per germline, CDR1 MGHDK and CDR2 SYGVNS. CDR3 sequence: CASSVEQGAYEQYF. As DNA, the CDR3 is TGTGCCAGCAGTGTCGAGCAGGGGGCCTACGAGCAGTACTTC.

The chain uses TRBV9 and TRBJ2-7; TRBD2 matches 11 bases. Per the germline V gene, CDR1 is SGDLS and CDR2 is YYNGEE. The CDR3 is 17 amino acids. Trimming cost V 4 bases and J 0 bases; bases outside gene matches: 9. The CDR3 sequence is CASSPAWLAGGSYEQYF. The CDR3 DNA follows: TGTGCCAGCAGCCCTGCCTGGCTAGCGGGAGGCTCCTACGAGCAGTACTTC.

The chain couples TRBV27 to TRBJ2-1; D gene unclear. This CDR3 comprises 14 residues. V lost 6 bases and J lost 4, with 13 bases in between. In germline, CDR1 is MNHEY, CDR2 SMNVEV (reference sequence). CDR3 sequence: CASSLPDSYNEQFF. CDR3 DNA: TGTGCCAGCAGCCTCCCTGACTCGTACAATGAGCAGTTCTTC.

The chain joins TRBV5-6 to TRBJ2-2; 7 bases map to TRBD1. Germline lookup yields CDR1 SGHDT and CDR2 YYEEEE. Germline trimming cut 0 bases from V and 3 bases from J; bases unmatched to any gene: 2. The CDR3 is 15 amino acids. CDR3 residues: CASSLADRDTGELFF. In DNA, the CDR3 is TGTGCCAGCAGCTTGGCCGACAGGGACACCGGGGAGCTGTTTTTT.

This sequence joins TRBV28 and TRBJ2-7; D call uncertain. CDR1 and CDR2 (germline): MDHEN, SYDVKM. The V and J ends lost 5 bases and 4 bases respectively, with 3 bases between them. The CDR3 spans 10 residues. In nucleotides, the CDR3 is TGTGCCAGCAGTCTTTACGAGCAGTACTTC. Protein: CASSLYEQYF.

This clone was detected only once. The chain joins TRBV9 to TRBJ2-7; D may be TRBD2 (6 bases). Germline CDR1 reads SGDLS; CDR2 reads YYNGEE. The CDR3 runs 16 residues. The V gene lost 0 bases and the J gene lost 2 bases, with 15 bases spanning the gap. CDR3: CASSVGPSRGTYEQYF. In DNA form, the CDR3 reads TGTGCCAGCAGCGTAGGACCGTCCCGGGGGACCTACGAGCAGTACTTC.

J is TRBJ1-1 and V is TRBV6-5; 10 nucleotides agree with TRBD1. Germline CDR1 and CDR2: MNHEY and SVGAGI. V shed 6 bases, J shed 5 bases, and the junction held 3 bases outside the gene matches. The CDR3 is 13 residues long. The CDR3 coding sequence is TGTGCCAGCAGCCAGGACAGGGGGACTGAAGCTTTCTTT. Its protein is CASSQDRGTEAFF.

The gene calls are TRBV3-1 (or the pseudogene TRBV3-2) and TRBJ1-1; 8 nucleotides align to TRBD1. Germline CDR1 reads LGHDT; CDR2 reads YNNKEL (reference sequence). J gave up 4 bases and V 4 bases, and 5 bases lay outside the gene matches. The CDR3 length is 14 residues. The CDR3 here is CASSRRQGTTEAFF. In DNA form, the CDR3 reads TGTGCCAGCAGCCGAAGACAGGGGACCACTGAAGCTTTCTTT.

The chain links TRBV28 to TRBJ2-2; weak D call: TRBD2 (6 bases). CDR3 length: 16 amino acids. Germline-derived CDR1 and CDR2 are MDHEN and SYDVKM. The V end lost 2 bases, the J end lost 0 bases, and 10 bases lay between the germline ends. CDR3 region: CASSLIGGANTGELFF. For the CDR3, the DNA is TGTGCCAGCAGTTTAATTGGCGGGGCGAACACCGGGGAGCTGTTTTTT.

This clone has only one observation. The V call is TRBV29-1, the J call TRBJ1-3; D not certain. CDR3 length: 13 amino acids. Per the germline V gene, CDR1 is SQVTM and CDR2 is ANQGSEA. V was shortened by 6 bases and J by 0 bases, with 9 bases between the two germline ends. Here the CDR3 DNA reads TGCAGCGTGAGGCGGTCCTCTGGAAACACCATATATTTT. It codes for CSVRRSSGNTIYF.

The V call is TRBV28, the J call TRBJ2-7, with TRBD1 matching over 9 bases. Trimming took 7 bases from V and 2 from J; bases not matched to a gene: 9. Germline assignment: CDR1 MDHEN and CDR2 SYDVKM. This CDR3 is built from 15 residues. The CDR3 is CASNDDRGKAYEQYF. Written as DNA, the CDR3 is TGTGCCAGCAATGATGACAGGGGGAAAGCCTACGAGCAGTACTTC. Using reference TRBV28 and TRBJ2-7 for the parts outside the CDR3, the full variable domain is DVKVTQSSRYLVKRTGEKVFLECVQDMDHENMFWYRQDPGLGLRLIYFSYDVKMKEKGDIPEGYSVSREKKERFSLILESASTNQTSMYLCASNDDRGKAYEQYFGPGTRLTVT.

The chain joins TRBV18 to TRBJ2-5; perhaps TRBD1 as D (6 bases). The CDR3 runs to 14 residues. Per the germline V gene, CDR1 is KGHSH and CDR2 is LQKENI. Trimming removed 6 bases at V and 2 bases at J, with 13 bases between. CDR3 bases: TGTGCCAGCTCCCCCCGGGACAATCAAGAGACCCAGTACTTC. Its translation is CASSPRDNQETQYF.

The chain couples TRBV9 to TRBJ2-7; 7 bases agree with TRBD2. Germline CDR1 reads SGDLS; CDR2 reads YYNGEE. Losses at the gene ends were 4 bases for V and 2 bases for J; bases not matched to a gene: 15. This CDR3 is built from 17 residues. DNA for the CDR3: TGTGCCAGCAGCCCTAGTTGGGGGGGACTTCAAGCCTACGAGCAGTACTTC. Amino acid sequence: CASSPSWGGLQAYEQYF.

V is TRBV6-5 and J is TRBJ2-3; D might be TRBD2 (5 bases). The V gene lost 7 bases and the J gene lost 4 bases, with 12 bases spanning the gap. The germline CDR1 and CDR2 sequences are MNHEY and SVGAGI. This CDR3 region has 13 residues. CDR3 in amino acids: CASIKVRADTQYF. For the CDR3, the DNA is TGTGCCAGCATAAAAGTGAGGGCAGATACGCAGTATTTT.

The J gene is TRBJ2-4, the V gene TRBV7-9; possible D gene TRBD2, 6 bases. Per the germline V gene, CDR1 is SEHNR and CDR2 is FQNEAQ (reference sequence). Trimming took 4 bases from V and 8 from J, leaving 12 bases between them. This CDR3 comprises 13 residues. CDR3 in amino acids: CASSSPGGYIQYF. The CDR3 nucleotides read TGTGCCAGCAGCTCCCCCGGGGGATACATTCAGTACTTC.

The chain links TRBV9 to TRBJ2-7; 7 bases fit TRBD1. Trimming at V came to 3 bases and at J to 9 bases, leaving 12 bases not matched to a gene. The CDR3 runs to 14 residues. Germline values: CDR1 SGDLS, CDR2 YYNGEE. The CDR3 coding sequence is TGTGCCAGCAGCGAGGGGGCGGTAGCGTCCGTGCAGTACTTC. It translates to CASSEGAVASVQYF.

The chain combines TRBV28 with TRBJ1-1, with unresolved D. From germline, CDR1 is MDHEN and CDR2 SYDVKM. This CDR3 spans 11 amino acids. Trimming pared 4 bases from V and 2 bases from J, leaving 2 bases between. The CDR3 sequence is CASSSNTEAFF. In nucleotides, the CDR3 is TGTGCCAGCAGTTCTAACACTGAAGCTTTCTTT.

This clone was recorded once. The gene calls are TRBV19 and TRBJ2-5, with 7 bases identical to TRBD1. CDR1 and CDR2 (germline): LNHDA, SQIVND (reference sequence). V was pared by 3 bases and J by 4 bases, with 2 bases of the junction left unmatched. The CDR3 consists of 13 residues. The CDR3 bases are TGTGCCAGTAGTATGAGGGGGCGAGAGACCCAGTACTTC. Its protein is CASSMRGRETQYF.

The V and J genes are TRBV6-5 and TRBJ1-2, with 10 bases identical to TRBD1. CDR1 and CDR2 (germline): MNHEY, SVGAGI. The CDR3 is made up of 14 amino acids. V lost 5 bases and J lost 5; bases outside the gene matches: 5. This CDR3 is CASSRTGGRYGYTF. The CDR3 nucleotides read TGTGCCAGCAGTCGGACAGGGGGTCGATATGGCTACACCTTC.

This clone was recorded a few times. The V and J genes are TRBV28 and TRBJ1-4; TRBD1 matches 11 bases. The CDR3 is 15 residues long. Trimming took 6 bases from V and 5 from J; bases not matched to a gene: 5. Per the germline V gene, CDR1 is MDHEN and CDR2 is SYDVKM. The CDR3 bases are TGTGCCAGCAGCCTGGGGACAGGGGGAAATGAAAAACTGTTTTTT. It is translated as CASSLGTGGNEKLFF.

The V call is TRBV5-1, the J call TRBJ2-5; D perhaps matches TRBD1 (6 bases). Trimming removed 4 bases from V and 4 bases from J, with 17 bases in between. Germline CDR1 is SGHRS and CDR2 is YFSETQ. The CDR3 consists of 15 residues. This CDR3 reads CASSGTRTSGETQYF. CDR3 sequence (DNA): TGCGCCAGCAGCGGGACAAGGACCTCGGGAGAGACCCAGTACTTC.

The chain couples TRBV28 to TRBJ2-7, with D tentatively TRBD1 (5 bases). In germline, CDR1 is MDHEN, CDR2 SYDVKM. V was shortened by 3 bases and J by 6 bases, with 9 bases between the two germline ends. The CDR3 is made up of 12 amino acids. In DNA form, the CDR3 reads TGTGCCAGCAGTTTGACAGAGTTCGAGCAGTACTTC. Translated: CASSLTEFEQYF.

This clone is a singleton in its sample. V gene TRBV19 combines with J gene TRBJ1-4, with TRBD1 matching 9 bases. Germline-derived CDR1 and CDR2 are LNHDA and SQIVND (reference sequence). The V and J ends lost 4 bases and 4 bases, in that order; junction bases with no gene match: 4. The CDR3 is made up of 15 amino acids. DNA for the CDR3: TGTGCCAGTAGTAACACAGGGGGCGGTAATGAAAAACTGTTTTTT. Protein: CASSNTGGGNEKLFF.

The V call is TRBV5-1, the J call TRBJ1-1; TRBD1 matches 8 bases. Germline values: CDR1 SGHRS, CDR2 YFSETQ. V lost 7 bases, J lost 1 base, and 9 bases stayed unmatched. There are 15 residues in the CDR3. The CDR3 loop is CASSPTGTGNTEAFF. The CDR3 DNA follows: TGCGCCAGCTCCCCGACCGGGACAGGGAACACTGAAGCTTTCTTT.